These T cell receptor beta chains were read from a single sample in a study of shared clonotypes between healthy human individuals. Here immunoSEQ multiplex PCR was the method, and the copy in TCRdb shows in-frame clones only, minus some. The table shows about 2.1 million clones, with just over 90% occurring only once. The specimen sequenced was naive CD8+ T cells from PBMCs. The receptor source for this set is a man between 18 and 29 years old in good health. Some clones in this sample may be carry-over from other donors' samples. Both conserved end residues are part of each CDR3. Fields, in order: clone size, V gene, J gene, D gene, CDR3 protein, CDR3 DNA. A D gene is named only where the DNA matches it firmly. Rows give clone size only sometimes, using once, few, many, or a class for an expanded clone.

clone_size: -
v_call: TRBV19
j_call: TRBJ2-2
d_call: -
cdr3_aa: CASSMEGYSTGELFF
cdr3_nt: TGTGCCAGTAGTATGGAAGGTTATTCCACCGGGGAGCTGTTTTTT

clone_size: -
v_call: TRBV28
j_call: TRBJ1-1
d_call: -
cdr3_aa: CASTTLRGENTEAFF
cdr3_nt: TGTGCCAGCACCACATTAAGGGGGGAGAACACTGAAGCTTTCTTT

clone_size: -
v_call: TRBV9
j_call: TRBJ2-7
d_call: -
cdr3_aa: CASSVGRDPYEQYF
cdr3_nt: TGTGCCAGCAGCGTAGGGAGGGACCCCTACGAGCAGTACTTC

clone_size: -
v_call: TRBV6-5
j_call: TRBJ2-5
d_call: -
cdr3_aa: CASSYVVGSQETQYF
cdr3_nt: TGTGCCAGCAGTTACGTGGTTGGCTCCCAAGAGACCCAGTACTTC

clone_size: -
v_call: TRBV18
j_call: TRBJ2-5
d_call: -
cdr3_aa: CASSPPRDVRQETQYF
cdr3_nt: TGTGCCAGCTCACCTCCCCGGGACGTGCGCCAAGAGACCCAGTACTTC

clone_size: -
v_call: TRBV7-9
j_call: TRBJ2-2
d_call: TRBD1
cdr3_aa: CASSPPPLGGSHTGELFF
cdr3_nt: TGTGCCAGCAGCCCGCCGCCGTTAGGGGGCTCACATACCGGGGAGCTGTTTTTT

clone_size: -
v_call: TRBV19
j_call: TRBJ2-7
d_call: TRBD1
cdr3_aa: CASSPPGQVNEQYF
cdr3_nt: TGTGCCAGTAGTCCACCGGGACAGGTGAACGAGCAGTACTTC

clone_size: -
v_call: TRBV7-8
j_call: TRBJ2-1
d_call: TRBD1
cdr3_aa: CASSWTGSSSYNEQFF
cdr3_nt: TGTGCCAGCAGCTGGACAGGTTCTAGCTCCTACAATGAGCAGTTCTTC

clone_size: -
v_call: TRBV5-1
j_call: TRBJ2-1
d_call: TRBD2
cdr3_aa: CASSLISGSDNEQFF
cdr3_nt: TGCGCCAGCAGCTTGATTAGCGGGAGTGACAATGAGCAGTTCTTC

clone_size: once
v_call: TRBV7-6
j_call: TRBJ1-4
d_call: TRBD1
cdr3_aa: CASSSGQGPPNSTYEHNEKLFF
cdr3_nt: TGTGCCAGCAGCTCAGGACAGGGCCCCCCCAATTCCACCTACGAACATAATGAAAAACTGTTTTTT

clone_size: -
v_call: TRBV6-1
j_call: TRBJ1-2
d_call: -
cdr3_aa: CASSELTAAPWDGYTF
cdr3_nt: TGTGCCAGCAGTGAATTGACAGCAGCCCCATGGGATGGCTACACCTTC

clone_size: -
v_call: TRBV9
j_call: TRBJ2-1
d_call: TRBD2
cdr3_aa: CASSSGSSYNEQFF
cdr3_nt: TGTGCCAGCAGCAGCGGGAGTTCATACAATGAGCAGTTCTTC

clone_size: -
v_call: TRBV7-6
j_call: TRBJ2-1
d_call: TRBD2
cdr3_aa: CASSLLVLAGGPGEQFF
cdr3_nt: TGTGCCAGCAGCTTACTCGTTCTAGCGGGAGGGCCTGGTGAGCAGTTCTTC

clone_size: -
v_call: TRBV4-3
j_call: TRBJ2-7
d_call: TRBD1
cdr3_aa: CASSQDSGQSEQYF
cdr3_nt: TGCGCCAGCAGCCAAGACTCGGGACAGTCCGAGCAGTACTTC

clone_size: -
v_call: TRBV15
j_call: TRBJ1-5
d_call: -
cdr3_aa: CATSRGTANQPQHF
cdr3_nt: TGTGCCACCAGCAGGGGGACGGCAAATCAGCCCCAGCATTTT

clone_size: once
v_call: TRBV27
j_call: TRBJ2-5
d_call: TRBD1
cdr3_aa: CASSQGPGTGRPETQYF
cdr3_nt: TGTGCCAGCAGTCAGGGGCCCGGGACAGGCCGCCCGGAGACCCAGTACTTC

clone_size: -
v_call: TRBV5-4
j_call: TRBJ2-3
d_call: TRBD2
cdr3_aa: CASSLGLAGITDTQYF
cdr3_nt: TGTGCCAGCAGCCTAGGACTAGCGGGAATAACAGATACGCAGTATTTT

clone_size: once
v_call: TRBV27
j_call: TRBJ1-5
d_call: TRBD1
cdr3_aa: CASSQGGNQPQHF
cdr3_nt: TGTGCCAGCAGCCAGGGGGGCAATCAGCCCCAGCATTTT

clone_size: -
v_call: TRBV7-9
j_call: TRBJ2-7
d_call: TRBD1
cdr3_aa: CASSLDTEQGESSYEQYF
cdr3_nt: TGTGCCAGCAGCTTAGACACCGAACAGGGGGAGAGCTCCTACGAGCAGTACTTC

clone_size: few
v_call: TRBV19
j_call: TRBJ1-1
d_call: -
cdr3_aa: CASSMGRNTEAFF
cdr3_nt: TGTGCCAGTAGTATGGGCAGGAACACTGAAGCTTTCTTT

clone_size: -
v_call: TRBV13
j_call: TRBJ2-1
d_call: -
cdr3_aa: CASSLGGGENNEQFF
cdr3_nt: TGTGCCAGCAGCTTAGGAGGTGGGGAAAACAATGAGCAGTTCTTC

clone_size: -
v_call: TRBV6-1
j_call: TRBJ2-1
d_call: -
cdr3_aa: CASRAGGYNEQFF
cdr3_nt: TGTGCCAGCAGGGCAGGGGGGTACAATGAGCAGTTCTTC

clone_size: -
v_call: TRBV27
j_call: TRBJ2-7
d_call: -
cdr3_aa: CASSFRTYSYEQYF
cdr3_nt: TGTGCCAGCAGCTTCAGAACCTACTCCTACGAGCAGTACTTC

clone_size: -
v_call: TRBV6-1
j_call: TRBJ1-5
d_call: TRBD1
cdr3_aa: CASSERTGKGNQPQHF
cdr3_nt: TGTGCCAGCAGTGAACGGACAGGGAAAGGGAATCAGCCCCAGCATTTT